The 28 T cell receptor beta chains below were found in one sample sequenced in a study. MiXCR, applied by TCRdb to the 5' RACE reads, yields one record per CDR3 protein. Here the sample spans nearly 40,000 distinct CDR3 sequences, approximately 20% being singletons. Sequenced input: naive CD4+ T cells sorted from a lymph node. This sample's subset: naive CD4+ T cells, CD4+CD45RA+CD25-. These TCRs come from a female donor with breast cancer.

This clonotype has ten or more counts. The chain combines TRBV5-5 with TRBJ2-1, with no clear D. This CDR3 region has 13 residues. The ends were cut back, 3 bases at V and 8 bases at J, with 12 bases in the middle. Germline-derived CDR1 and CDR2 are SGHKS and YYEKEE (reference sequence). The CDR3 DNA follows: TGTGCCAGCAGCTCCATGAACCAGGATGAGCAGTTCTTC. Protein product: CASSSMNQDEQFF.

V usage is TRBV5-1 and J usage is TRBJ2-1, with TRBD2 as a possible D gene (5 bases). Trimming shortened V by 4 bases and J by 5 bases, and 10 bases separated the two germline ends. The CDR3 runs to 13 residues. Germline CDR1 reads SGHRS; CDR2 reads YFSETQ. This chain's CDR3 is CASSSEGDNEQFF. The CDR3 DNA reads as TGCGCCAGCAGCAGTGAGGGTGACAATGAGCAGTTCTTC.

V is TRBV9 and J is TRBJ2-1, with TRBD2 identical over 8 bases. The CDR3 is made up of 15 amino acids. In germline, CDR1 is SGDLS, CDR2 YYNGEE. V lost 0 bases to trimming and J lost 7 bases; unmatched junction nucleotides: 6. The CDR3 is CASSVDGRAWNEQFF. For the CDR3, the DNA is TGTGCCAGCAGCGTAGACGGGAGGGCCTGGAATGAGCAGTTCTTC.

V is TRBV5-1 and J is TRBJ2-7; tentatively, D is TRBD1 (6 bases). The CDR3 contains 16 residues. Germline CDR1 SGHRS, CDR2 YFSETQ. Trimming took 3 bases from V and 0 from J, leaving 16 bases between them. CDR3 in amino acids: CASSSSRQGYSYEQYF. The CDR3 DNA reads as TGCGCCAGCAGCTCGTCTCGGCAGGGGTACTCCTACGAGCAGTACTTC.

This clonotype appeared many times. CDR3 in amino acids: CSATTRVGFMNTEAFF. Written as DNA, the CDR3 is TGCAGTGCTACAACTAGGGTGGGTTTCATGAACACTGAAGCTTTCTTT. V is TRBV20-1 and J is TRBJ1-1, with D unresolved. The CDR3 is made up of 16 amino acids. CDR1 and CDR2 (germline): DFQATT, SNEGSKA (reference sequence). Trimming took off 4 bases at V and 0 bases at J, with 18 bases between the two ends.

This chain uses TRBV7-3 with TRBJ2-2; D is undetermined. V was pared by 1 base and J by 4 bases, with 10 bases between. Germline CDR1 reads SGHTA; CDR2 reads FQGTGA. CDR3 length: 15 amino acids. The CDR3: CASSLMGKGTGELFF. CDR3 in DNA: TGTGCCAGCAGCTTAATGGGAAAGGGCACCGGGGAGCTGTTTTTT.

Sample share makes this clonotype medium-sized. This sequence joins TRBV5-1 and TRBJ2-3; D is possibly TRBD2 (5 bases). The CDR3 is 15 amino acids. Germline V gene sequence: CDR1 SGHRS, CDR2 YFSETQ. V shed 2 bases and J shed 2 bases, with 12 bases lying between them. CDR3 protein: CASSFRGLLTDTQYF. CDR3 DNA: TGCGCCAGCAGCTTCCGTGGACTCCTCACAGATACGCAGTATTTT.

The chain joins TRBV7-2 to TRBJ1-4, with 8 bases identical to TRBD1. Trimming cost V 5 bases and J 9 bases; bases outside gene matches: 5. The CDR3 spans 13 residues. CDR1 and CDR2 from the germline V gene are SGHTA and FQGNSA. For the CDR3, the DNA is TGTGCCAGCAGCCTGAGCAGGGGGCAAAAACTGTTTTTT. Amino acid sequence: CASSLSRGQKLFF.

This clonotype was seen a few times. This chain joins TRBV10-3 and TRBJ2-1; TRBD2 aligns across 9 bases. This CDR3 has 17 residues. After removal of 3 bases from V and 1 base from J, the junction contained 7 bases not matched to a gene. Germline values: CDR1 ENHRY, CDR2 SYGVKD. CDR3 DNA: TGTGCCATCAGTGAAGCTTTTAGCGGGAGTTCCTACAATGAGCAGTTCTTC. Its translation is CAISEAFSGSSYNEQFF.

This clonotype showed up many times. The chain combines TRBV29-1 with TRBJ2-3; 8 bases line up with TRBD1. The CDR3 is 13 amino acids. The V segment lost 3 bases and the J segment 5 bases; nucleotides outside the gene matches: 4. Germline V gene sequence: CDR1 SQVTM, CDR2 ANQGSEA. The CDR3 loop reads CSVEPQGVDTQYF. The CDR3, as DNA: TGCAGCGTTGAGCCACAGGGGGTAGATACGCAGTATTTT.

There are a few counts of this clonotype. The gene calls are TRBV7-9 and TRBJ1-1, with 9 bases lining up with TRBD1. The germline V gene has CDR1 SEHNR and CDR2 FQNEAQ (reference sequence). This CDR3 has 14 residues. J was trimmed by 4 bases and V by 4 bases; bases with no gene match: 4. The CDR3, as DNA: TGTGCCAGCAGCTACGGGACAGGGAGCACTGAAGCTTTCTTT. This encodes CASSYGTGSTEAFF.

This clonotype has a count of ten or more. J is TRBJ1-2 and V is TRBV7-8; D may be TRBD1 (5 bases). The CDR3 has 15 amino acids. Germline values: CDR1 SGHVS, CDR2 FQNEAQ. V was cut by 1 base and J by 8 bases, with 17 bases left in between. The CDR3 is CASSLVAGGARGYTF. The CDR3 DNA reads as TGTGCCAGCAGCTTAGTAGCTGGAGGGGCGCGGGGCTACACCTTC.

Comment on this clonotype: A much more abundant neighbour one base away suggests this may be a read error. The chain carries TRBV12-3 or TRBV12-4 and TRBJ1-1; maybe TRBD1 (6 bases). The germline V and J ends were trimmed by 7 bases and 8 bases, with 14 bases remaining between them. The CDR3 runs 12 residues. The DNA of the CDR3 is TGTGCCAGCACTCGGGACATCCCGGAAGCTTTCTTT. Encoded protein: CASTRDIPEAFF.

On this clonotype itself: This may stem from a read error, because a much larger clone lies one nucleotide away. This chain uses TRBV7-9 with TRBJ1-1; unclear D gene. CDR3 length: 15 amino acids. CDR1 and CDR2 (germline): SEHNR, FQNEAQ (reference sequence). The CDR3 reads CTSRPRQMLGTEAFF. For the CDR3, the DNA is TGTACCAGCAGACCTCGGCAGATGTTGGGAACTGAAGCTTTCTTT.

The V gene is TRBV5-1, the J gene TRBJ2-1; TRBD2 matches 12 bases. Trimming took 1 base from V and 8 from J; bases not matched to a gene: 4. Germline V gene data show CDR1 as SGHRS and CDR2 as YFSETQ. The CDR3 contains 15 residues. CDR3 residues: CASSLLASGRDEQFF. The CDR3 DNA sequence: TGCGCCAGCAGCTTGCTGGCTAGCGGGAGGGATGAGCAGTTCTTC.

The table lists this clonotype with many counts. The chain is built from TRBV11-3 and TRBJ1-1; 7 positions match TRBD1. The CDR3 runs 13 residues. Per the germline V gene, CDR1 is SGHNT and CDR2 is YENEEA. After removal of 5 bases from V and 8 bases from J, the junction contained 8 bases not matched to a gene. The CDR3 nucleotides are TGTGCCAGCAGCCCCCCGGACAGGAGAGAAGCTTTCTTT. It yields the protein CASSPPDRREAFF.

This sequence joins TRBV28 and TRBJ2-5; D is ambiguous. This CDR3 comprises 11 residues. Per the germline V gene, CDR1 is MDHEN and CDR2 is SYDVKM. V was pared by 8 bases and J by 2 bases, with 6 bases between. The CDR3 DNA reads TGTGCCAGCTCCGAACAAGAGACCCAGTACTTC. Its translation: CASSEQETQYF.

A few counts support this clonotype. This rearrangement joins TRBV20-1 to TRBJ2-3; 8 bases agree with TRBD2. Unmatched junction bases numbered 6, after V lost 0 bases and J lost 4 bases. This CDR3 region has 15 residues. The germline CDR1 and CDR2 sequences are DFQATT and SNEGSKA (reference sequence). CDR3 nucleotide sequence: TGCAGTGCTAGAGAGAAAGCGGGAGTCCCAGATACGCAGTATTTT. Its translation is CSAREKAGVPDTQYF.

The chain links TRBV12-3 or TRBV12-4 to TRBJ2-1, with 8 bases identical to TRBD2. V lost 6 bases and J lost 8; bases outside the gene matches: 6. The CDR3 length is 13 residues. CDR3: CASRAGGVHEQFF. DNA of the CDR3: TGTGCCAGCAGAGCCGGGGGGGTCCATGAGCAGTTCTTC.

This clonotype was seen only a few times. The chain is built from TRBV5-1 and TRBJ1-4; D ambiguous. Trimming stripped 4 bases from V and 8 bases from J, with 12 bases between. The CDR3 has 13 amino acids. Per the germline V gene, CDR1 is SGHRS and CDR2 is YFSETQ. The CDR3 protein is CASSRSVGEKLFF. The DNA for the CDR3 is TGCGCCAGCAGCCGGAGTGTGGGGGAAAAACTGTTTTTT.

The genes are TRBV4-1 and TRBJ2-2; 10 nucleotides line up with TRBD2. Germline V CDR1 and CDR2: MGHRA, YSYEKL. The CDR3 sequence is 16 residues long. V lost 8 bases and J lost 4; bases outside the gene matches: 10. The CDR3 bases are TGCGCCAGCCTCAGATCTAGCGGGAGATGCACCGGGGAGCTGTTTTTT. Translated, it gives CASLRSSGRCTGELFF.

This clonotype has a count of ten or more. The V call is TRBV7-3, the J call TRBJ2-2, with D tentatively TRBD1 or TRBD2 (5 bases each). V lost 6 bases to trimming and J lost 1 base, with 9 bases between them. The CDR3 consists of 14 residues. The germline V gene encodes CDR1 SGHTA and CDR2 FQGTGA. The CDR3 DNA follows: TGTGCCAGCAGTTTGGGACGGAACACCGGGGAGCTGTTTTTT. Translated, it gives CASSLGRNTGELFF.

This chain connects TRBV6-6 to TRBJ2-1, with TRBD2 matching over 10 bases. This CDR3 spans 16 amino acids. Germline CDR1 MNHNY, CDR2 SVGAGI (reference sequence). V lost 4 bases and J lost 7; bases outside the gene matches: 10. CDR3 sequence (DNA): TGTGCCAGCAGTTCCCAGCCGGGACTAGCGACGAATGAGCAGTTCTTC. Translation gives CASSSQPGLATNEQFF.

This clonotype was detected many times. This chain joins TRBV7-2 and TRBJ2-5; D is uncertain. Trimming cost V 0 bases and J 5 bases, with 4 bases left between them. CDR1 and CDR2 from the germline V gene are SGHTA and FQGNSA. This CDR3 comprises 12 residues. CDR3 in DNA: TGTGCCAGCAGCTTAGCGAGCGAGACCCAGTACTTC. This sequence encodes CASSLASETQYF.

This clonotype showed up just a few times. This chain uses TRBV7-8 with TRBJ2-2; possibly TRBD1 or TRBD2 for D (5 bases each). Germline assignment: CDR1 SGHVS and CDR2 FQNEAQ. The ends were cut back, 8 bases at V and 11 bases at J, with 12 bases in the middle. The CDR3 has 11 amino acids. The CDR3 DNA reads as TGTGCCAGCGGGGGTCTGAAAGAGCTGTTTTTT. It is translated as CASGGLKELFF.

With respect to this clonotype: A much larger clone differs from this one at a single base, so this may be a read error. V usage is TRBV20-1 and J usage is TRBJ2-7; D may correspond to TRBD1 or TRBD2 (5 bases each). The CDR3 loop spans 15 amino acids. V lost 5 bases and J 7 bases, leaving 24 bases between the germline ends. Germline V gene data show CDR1 as DFQATT and CDR2 as SNEGSKA (reference sequence). For the CDR3, the DNA is TGCAGTGCTGTCCCCCCCGGGACCGGTGGCAGGGAGCAGTACTTC. The encoded protein is CSAVPPGTGGREQYF.

A few counts support this clonotype. The chain links TRBV4-1 to TRBJ2-1; 8 bases are shared with TRBD2. The germline V gene encodes CDR1 MGHRA and CDR2 YSYEKL. The length of the CDR3 is 16 residues. With 5 bases clipped from V and 6 bases from J, the junction kept 12 bases outside the gene matches. The CDR3 reads CASSDRTSKVGNEQFF. CDR3 DNA sequence: TGCGCCAGCAGCGACAGGACTAGCAAGGTTGGCAATGAGCAGTTCTTC.

This clonotype was found many times. The chain recombines TRBV6-5 with TRBJ1-3, with D maybe TRBD1 (5 bases). Germline V lookup: CDR1 MNHEY, CDR2 SVGAGI. The CDR3 contains 18 residues. V dropped 0 bases and J dropped 4 bases, with 19 bases sitting between them. The DNA for the CDR3 is TGTGCCAGCAGTTACTCACCCCCGTCGCGGGGCGCCGGAAACACCATATATTTT. Translated, it gives CASSYSPPSRGAGNTIYF.